Below, 3 T cell receptor beta chains from the same sample are listed, as sequenced in a study of T-cell reconstitution after alpha-beta-depleted transplantation in children. Preparation of the TCRbeta library involved a method that used unique molecular identifiers. TCRdb fed the PCR reads into MiXCR, producing one record per CDR3 protein. The sample lists approximately 70,000 distinct CDR3 sequences; roughly 5.2% were seen once. The sample here was PBMCs, mostly from graft donor cells, taken 180 days after TCRalphabeta/CD19-depleted stem cell transplant. These receptors came from a boy in the first two years of life who had a stem cell transplant for acute myeloid leukemia, so the T cells may come from the graft donor.

This clonotype was recorded at least ten times. The chain has TRBV27 and TRBJ2-7, with D perhaps TRBD1 (6 bases). There are 13 residues in the CDR3. Trimming removed 5 bases at V and 2 bases at J, with 10 bases between. Germline V gives CDR1 MNHEY, CDR2 SMNVEV (reference sequence). The CDR3 DNA reads TGTGCCAGCAGTCCAGGGGCTACCTACGAGCAGTACGTC. This translates into CASSPGATYEQYV.

This clonotype has at least ten counts. The chain combines TRBV6-5 with TRBJ1-4; perhaps TRBD1 as D (5 bases). Germline values: CDR1 MNHEY, CDR2 SVGAGI. Between the trimmed V and J ends, which lost 6 bases and 3 bases, there was a span of 14 bases. There are 15 residues in the CDR3. The CDR3 reads CASRPAGTANEKLFF. CDR3 coding DNA: TGTGCCAGCAGGCCTGCGGGGACGGCTAATGAAAAACTGTTTTTT.

This clonotype was counted ten times or more. This chain joins TRBV7-9 and TRBJ1-1; D is uncertain. This CDR3 spans 12 amino acids. V shed 1 base and J shed 5 bases, with 5 bases lying between them. The germline V gene encodes CDR1 SEHNR and CDR2 FQNEAQ (reference sequence). The CDR3 sequence: CASSLGETEAFF. The CDR3 DNA sequence: TGTGCCAGCAGCTTAGGGGAGACTGAAGCTTTCTTT.